This T cell receptor (beta chain) emerged from a study of a mutant IDH1 vaccine in newly diagnosed glioma. Whole-study findings and limits: Top peripheral T cell clonotype shifts appeared unrelated to pseudoprogression.

Turning to this clone: What it recognizes is unknown.

The time point here: week 23, last vaccination. Every vaccination contained 300 ug of the mutant IDH1 20-mer peptide and was paired with topical imiquimod. Astrocytomas that were new, WHO grade 3 or 4, IDH1-mutant and ATRX-lost were present in the donors. Generated by immunoSEQ multiplex PCR, the TCRdb table keeps only in-frame clones and is missing some. The repertoire holds 35,000 to 50,000 clones, with roughly 80% as singletons. Unmatched junction bases numbered 9, after V lost 4 bases and J lost 10 bases. This CDR3 region has 14 residues. The V gene's germline CDR1 is MNHNS and CDR2 SASEGT. The gene calls are TRBV6-1 and TRBJ1-4, with 7 positions matching TRBD1. This receptor was taken from a woman aged 18-30 years with glioma. Some clones in this sample may be carry-over from other donors' samples. Material: PBMCs, obtained from a glioma patient whose treatment included an IDH1 peptide vaccine. CDR3 nucleotide sequence: TGTGCCAGCAGTGGGGGAGGGACAGCGGGAAAACTGTTTTTT. This encodes CASSGGGTAGKLFF.